The 31 T cell receptor beta chains below were found in one sample sequenced in a study of HIV-infected children after antiretroviral therapy interruption. As to treatment: PENTA 11 planned treatment interruption arm or continuous ART arm. The TCR library was built from RNA with a 3' RACE protocol and unique molecular identifiers. TCRdb analysed the 3' RACE reads with MiXCR anew, one entry per CDR3 protein. The sample shows about 46,000 distinct CDR3 sequences, around 4.1% of them seen only once. Sequencing used CD45RA+ CD4+ T cells from PBMCs, pooled from several time points, obtained from a donor given antiretroviral therapy, either interrupted or continuous. As for subset: naive CD4+ CD45RA+ CD45RO- T cells. The receptors shown here come from a pool of human donors with HIV.

The rearrangement joins TRBV27 to TRBJ2-7, with D possibly being TRBD1 (6 bases). This CDR3 spans 12 amino acids. Germline values: CDR1 MNHEY, CDR2 SMNVEV (reference sequence). V shed 6 bases and J shed 6 bases, with 12 bases lying between them. The CDR3 region is CASSNRVGEQYF. CDR3 nucleotides: TGTGCCAGCAGCAACAGGGTTGGCGAGCAGTACTTC.

This chain uses TRBV20-1 with TRBJ2-1; 7 nucleotides match TRBD1. This CDR3 comprises 14 residues. Germline V gives CDR1 DFQATT, CDR2 SNEGSKA (reference sequence). Trimming cost V 6 bases and J 7 bases; bases outside gene matches: 12. CDR3 coding DNA: TGCAGTGCGAGACAGGGCTCCCCCGCAAATGAGCAGTTCTTC. Translating it yields CSARQGSPANEQFF.

This clonotype was found many times. This chain connects TRBV5-1 to TRBJ2-7, with D possibly TRBD2 on 7 matching bases. Between the trimmed V and J ends, which lost 1 base and 2 bases, there was a span of 10 bases. The CDR3 extends over 14 amino acids. Germline CDR1 and CDR2: SGHRS and YFSETQ. The CDR3 sequence: CASSLYGGPYEQYF. The CDR3 bases are TGCGCCAGCAGCTTGTACGGGGGGCCCTACGAGCAGTACTTC.

This clonotype was observed a few times. The CDR3 ends on some other residue instead of the conserved phenylalanine or tryptophan, so this is likely a read error. It is unclear where the CDR3 begins or ends on the DNA, so no DNA is shown, and the CDR3 is as TCRdb lists it. This CDR3 is CAINVRDRGISNQPQQL. The V and J genes are TRBV10-3 and TRBJ1-5; the table's D gene call, TRBD1, was not cross checked with the DNA. Termini included, the CDR3 measures 17 amino acids. Germline V gene lookup returns CDR1 ENHRY and CDR2 SYGVKD.

This clonotype was picked up a small number of times. The chain carries TRBV30 and TRBJ1-2, with D perhaps matching TRBD1 (6 bases). Trimming shortened V by 7 bases and J by 8 bases, and 14 bases separated the two germline ends. Germline V gene lookup returns CDR1 GTSNPN and CDR2 SVGIG (reference sequence). CDR3 length: 11 amino acids. Here the CDR3 reads CASRQADGYTF. The CDR3 DNA reads TGTGCCTCCCGACAGGCAGACGGCTACACCTTC.

A few counts support this clonotype. The chain has TRBV7-9 and TRBJ2-7, with D maybe TRBD2 (5 bases). From germline, CDR1 is SEHNR and CDR2 FQNEAQ (reference sequence). This CDR3 is 20 amino acids long. V shed 5 bases and J shed 4 bases, with 33 bases lying between them. Written as DNA, the CDR3 is TGTGCCAGCAGCCCCCCCATGGATCGGTTGGAGGCGCTCAACCTTTACGAGCAGTACTTC. Protein sequence: CASSPPMDRLEALNLYEQYF.

This clonotype has a handful of counts. The chain uses TRBV3-1 and TRBJ2-2; no clear D. In germline, CDR1 is LGHDT, CDR2 YNNKEL (reference sequence). CDR3 length equals 16 residues. Trimming took off 6 bases at V and 5 bases at J, with 19 bases between the two ends. CDR3 in DNA: TGTGCCAGCAGTCCGCTGGGCAAAGCCGGGACCGGGGAGCTGTTTTTT. Translation gives CASSPLGKAGTGELFF.

About this clonotype itself: Possible read error: a much larger clone is one base away. The chain combines TRBV5-1 with TRBJ1-6, with D possibly matching TRBD1 (5 bases). This CDR3 has 16 amino acids. Germline V gene data show CDR1 as SGHRS and CDR2 as YFSETQ. The CDR3 here is CASSFYHQGSNSPLRF. The CDR3 coding sequence is TGCGCCAGCAGCTTCTACCATCAGGGTAGCAATTCACCCCTCCGCTTT.

This clonotype showed up many times. J is TRBJ1-2 and V is TRBV10-3, with 9 bases fitting TRBD1. The junction had 9 bases not matched to a gene; V was cut back by 10 bases and J by 6 bases. Looked up from germline, CDR1 is ENHRY and CDR2 is SYGVKD. The CDR3 consists of 13 residues. CDR3 sequence (DNA): TGTGCCACGCACAGGGGGCGGGAGGATGGCTACACCTTC. Amino acids: CATHRGREDGYTF.

This clonotype was seen ten or more times. One end of the junction fails to match germline, which may point to a read error. The chain employs TRBV12-3 or TRBV12-4 and TRBJ2-7, with 9 bases aligning to TRBD1. There are 16 residues in the CDR3. Written as DNA, the CDR3 is TGTGCCAGCAGTCTAGCCCCCGGGACAGGGCAGAACGAGCAGTACTTC. Translated, it gives CASSLAPGTGQNEQYF.

This clonotype was counted at least ten times. The rearrangement links TRBV7-3 to TRBJ1-1, with D maybe TRBD1 (6 bases). The CDR3 length is 13 residues. Between the trimmed V and J ends, which lost 4 bases and 4 bases, there was a span of 10 bases. Germline V gene data show CDR1 as SGHTA and CDR2 as FQGTGA. CDR3 nucleotide sequence: TGTGCCAGCAGCTGGACAGTTCGCACTGAAGCTTTCTTT. It encodes CASSWTVRTEAFF.

This clonotype appeared a few times. The chain has TRBV5-1 and TRBJ2-4; weak D call: TRBD2 (6 bases). Germline assignment: CDR1 SGHRS and CDR2 YFSETQ. Trimming took 1 base from V and 8 from J, leaving 13 bases between them. The CDR3 sequence is 14 residues long. The CDR3 here is CASSLSGGLDIQYF. The CDR3 DNA follows: TGCGCCAGCAGCTTGAGTGGAGGGTTGGACATTCAGTACTTC.

This clonotype was counted at least ten times. The chain couples TRBV3-1 to TRBJ2-1, with 7 bases that match TRBD2. Trimming removed 3 bases from V and 3 bases from J; junction bases left unmatched: 5. Germline-derived CDR1 and CDR2 are LGHDT and YNNKEL (reference sequence). This CDR3 has 15 amino acids. CDR3 region: CASSQASGVYNEQFF. DNA of the CDR3: TGTGCCAGCAGCCAGGCTAGCGGAGTCTACAATGAGCAGTTCTTC.

The gene calls are TRBV20-1 and TRBJ1-2; the D gene is possibly TRBD1 (6 bases). The V end lost 1 base, the J end lost 3 bases, and 6 bases lay between the germline ends. CDR1 is DFQATT and CDR2 is SNEGSKA in the germline V gene (reference sequence). The CDR3 spans 12 residues. Written as DNA, the CDR3 is TGCAGTGCTAGAGGGACAGACTATGGCTACACCTTC. Protein: CSARGTDYGYTF.

J is TRBJ1-4 and V is TRBV12-3 or TRBV12-4; TRBD1 matches at 9 bases. Trimming cost V 5 bases and J 12 bases; bases outside gene matches: 16. There are 16 residues in the CDR3. The CDR3 region has the DNA TGTGCCAGCAGTATTACACTGGGACAGGGAAAAAGGGAACTGTTTTTT. Translation gives CASSITLGQGKRELFF.

This clonotype qualifies as medium-sized. The J gene is TRBJ1-2, the V gene TRBV20-1; no firm D call. This CDR3 is 13 amino acids long. V shed 5 bases and J shed 5 bases, with 15 bases lying between them. Germline V CDR1 and CDR2: DFQATT, SNEGSKA (reference sequence). CDR3 bases: TGCAGTGCTGCCAAGACTGAGGCTTATGGCTACACCTTC. This gives the protein CSAAKTEAYGYTF.

This clonotype appeared many times. The chain carries TRBV10-3 and TRBJ2-1, with 7 bases fitting TRBD1. CDR3 length equals 15 residues. Germline CDR1 ENHRY, CDR2 SYGVKD. After removal of 0 bases from V and 3 bases from J, the junction contained 2 bases not matched to a gene. The CDR3: CAISESGTDYNEQFF. CDR3 in DNA: TGTGCCATCAGTGAGTCCGGGACAGACTACAATGAGCAGTTCTTC.

The J gene is TRBJ2-3, the V gene TRBV10-3; 7 bases map to TRBD1. V gave up 8 bases and J gave up 0 bases; unmatched junction bases: 2. In germline, CDR1 is ENHRY, CDR2 SYGVKD. The CDR3 extends over 13 amino acids. The CDR3 region has the DNA TGTGCCATCCGGGACAGCAGCACAGATACGCAGTATTTT. This sequence encodes CAIRDSSTDTQYF.

The sample holds many counts of this clonotype. J is TRBJ2-3 and V is TRBV7-2; D is ambiguous. Trimming pared 4 bases from V and 6 bases from J, leaving 11 bases between. The CDR3 length is 13 residues. Per germline, CDR1 SGHTA and CDR2 FQGNSA. CDR3 sequence (DNA): TGTGCCAGCAGCTCCTCGCCCGAGGATACGCAGTATTTT. Translated: CASSSSPEDTQYF.

This clonotype was observed at least ten times. CDR3 region: CASSEGGGNTIYF. The CDR3, as DNA: TGTGCCAGCAGTGAAGGGGGGGGAAACACCATATATTTT. The gene calls are TRBV2 and TRBJ1-3; D is perhaps TRBD1 (5 bases). The germline V gene has CDR1 SNHLY and CDR2 FYNNEI. V was clipped by 1 base and J by 4 bases, with 5 bases between them. The CDR3 contains 13 residues. The variable domain in full, completed from reference TRBV2 and TRBJ1-3, reads EPEVTQTPSHQVTQMGQEVILRCVPISNHLYFYWYRQILGQKVEFLVSFYNNEISEKSEIFDDQFSVERPDGSNFTLKIRSTKLEDSAMYFCASSEGGGNTIYFGEGSWLTVV.

The chain has TRBV21-1 and TRBJ2-5; the D segment call TRBD1 is taken from the table without a DNA check. TRBV21-1 is a known pseudogene. The CDR3 totals 17 residues. The CDR3 DNA reads TGTGCCAGCAGCAACGTTCTACAGGGTTCCAAGGAAGAGACCCAGTACTTC. Protein sequence: CASSNVLQGSKEETQYF.

Many counts were recorded for this clonotype. This chain's CDR3 is CASSQNAPGLLTSSSGNTIYF. CDR3 bases: TGCGCCAGCAGCCAAAACGCGCCGGGACTTCTAACCTCGAGCTCTGGAAACACCATATATTTT. V and J are TRBV4-1 and TRBJ1-3, with D perhaps TRBD1 (5 bases). This CDR3 has 21 amino acids. The germline V gene encodes CDR1 MGHRA and CDR2 YSYEKL. Trimming cost V 2 bases and J 0 bases, with 26 bases left between them.

In this sample, this clonotype turned up many times. The gene calls are TRBV29-1 and TRBJ1-2; tentative D call: TRBD1 (5 bases). Germline V lookup: CDR1 SQVTM, CDR2 ANQGSEA. The CDR3 sequence is 8 residues long. Trimming cost V 7 bases and J 14 bases, with 11 bases left between them. CDR3 region: CSAAGRTF. CDR3 bases: TGCAGCGCCGCAGGGAGAACCTTC.

V and J are TRBV12-5 and TRBJ2-2; D might be TRBD1 (5 bases). Trimming left V 0 bases short and J 0 bases short, with 11 bases between. This CDR3 comprises 17 residues. Germline CDR1 reads LGHNT; CDR2 reads FRNRAP. CDR3 region: CASGLVLDRANTGELFF. CDR3 sequence (DNA): TGTGCTAGTGGTTTGGTTCTAGACAGAGCGAACACCGGGGAGCTGTTTTTT.

This clonotype appeared many times. This sequence joins TRBV20-1 and TRBJ2-7; tentatively, D is TRBD1 or TRBD2 (5 bases each). With 6 bases removed from V and 3 bases from J, the gap between germline ends came to 18 bases. The length of the CDR3 is 14 residues. CDR1 is DFQATT, CDR2 SNEGSKA, per germline (reference sequence). The CDR3 DNA reads TGCAGTGCCCCCGGGGCCAGGCGCGACTACGAGCAGTACTTC. This sequence encodes CSAPGARRDYEQYF.

This clonotype was counted ten times or more. V gene TRBV11-3 combines with J gene TRBJ2-6, with 8 bases aligning to TRBD1. The ends lost 0 bases at V and 0 bases at J; junction bases unmatched: 7. The CDR3 covers 19 residues. The V gene's germline CDR1 is SGHNT and CDR2 YENEEA. The CDR3 DNA is TGTGCCAGCAGCTTAGAAGGTCACAGGGGGAGCTCTGGGGCCAACGTCCTGACTTTC. Its translation is CASSLEGHRGSSGANVLTF.

This clonotype has at least ten counts. The chain links TRBV3-1 to TRBJ2-7; possible D gene TRBD1, 5 bases. This CDR3 has 14 residues. CDR1 and CDR2 from the germline V gene are LGHDT and YNNKEL (reference sequence). V was trimmed by 3 bases and J by 6 bases, leaving 15 bases between them. The chain's CDR3 is CASSQTEFQGEQYF. CDR3 DNA: TGTGCCAGCAGCCAGACGGAGTTTCAGGGCGAGCAGTACTTC.

This clonotype was counted many times. The chain joins TRBV10-1 to TRBJ2-3; perhaps D is TRBD1 or TRBD2 (5 bases each). CDR1 and CDR2 (germline): WNHNN, SYGVQD (reference sequence). The ends were cut back, 4 bases at V and 3 bases at J, with 14 bases in the middle. This CDR3 contains 15 residues. DNA for the CDR3: TGCGCCAGCAGTGTTACCGGGACGGGTACAGATACGCAGTATTTT. Its translation: CASSVTGTGTDTQYF.

This clonotype is medium-sized (0.01 to 0.1%). V usage is TRBV20-1 and J usage is TRBJ1-6, with D unresolved. The CDR3 loop spans 12 amino acids. V lost 6 bases and J lost 11, with 14 bases in between. The germline V gene has CDR1 DFQATT and CDR2 SNEGSKA (reference sequence). The CDR3 reads CSAEEVRAPLHF. CDR3 DNA: TGCAGTGCCGAGGAGGTACGGGCACCCCTCCACTTT.

This chain uses TRBV29-1 with TRBJ2-5; D is possibly TRBD1 (6 bases). Germline V CDR1 and CDR2: SQVTM, ANQGSEA. CDR3 size: 13 residues. The V end was cut by 6 bases, the J end by 1 base, with 12 bases between. CDR3 amino acids: CSVRRGFQETQYF. DNA for the CDR3: TGCAGCGTCCGAAGGGGGTTCCAAGAGACCCAGTACTTC.

The chain has TRBV12-3 or TRBV12-4 and TRBJ1-6; 8 bases are shared with TRBD1. The CDR3 is 13 amino acids. V shed 10 bases and J 5 bases; nucleotides not matched to a gene: 4. DNA for the CDR3: TGTGCCATCACAGGGGGTAATAATTCACCCCTCCACTTT. Protein product: CAITGGNNSPLHF.